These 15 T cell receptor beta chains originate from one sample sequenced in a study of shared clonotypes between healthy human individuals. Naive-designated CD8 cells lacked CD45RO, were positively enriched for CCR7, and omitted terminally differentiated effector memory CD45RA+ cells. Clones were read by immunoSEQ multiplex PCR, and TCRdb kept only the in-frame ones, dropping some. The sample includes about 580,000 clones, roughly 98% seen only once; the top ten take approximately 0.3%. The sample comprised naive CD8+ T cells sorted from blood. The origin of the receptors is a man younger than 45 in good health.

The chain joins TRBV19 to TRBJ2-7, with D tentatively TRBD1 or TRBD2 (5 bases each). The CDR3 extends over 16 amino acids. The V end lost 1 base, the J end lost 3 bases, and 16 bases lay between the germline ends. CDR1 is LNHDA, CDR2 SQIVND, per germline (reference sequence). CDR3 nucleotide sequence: TGTGCCAGTAGTATAGTTCGGGACGTGGGGAACTACGAGCAGTACTTC. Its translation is CASSIVRDVGNYEQYF.

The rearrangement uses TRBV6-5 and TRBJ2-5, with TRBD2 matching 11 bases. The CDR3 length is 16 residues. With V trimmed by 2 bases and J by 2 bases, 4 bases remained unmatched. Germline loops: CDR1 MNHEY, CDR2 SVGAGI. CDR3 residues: CASSYGRLAGQETQYF. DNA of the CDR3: TGTGCCAGCAGTTACGGGAGACTAGCGGGACAAGAGACCCAGTACTTC.

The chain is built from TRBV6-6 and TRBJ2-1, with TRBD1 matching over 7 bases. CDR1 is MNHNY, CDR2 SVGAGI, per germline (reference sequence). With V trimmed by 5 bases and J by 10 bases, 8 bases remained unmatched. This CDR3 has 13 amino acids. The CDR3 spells CASSPTGNLEQFF. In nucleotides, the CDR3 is TGTGCCAGCAGTCCGACAGGGAATCTAGAGCAGTTCTTC.

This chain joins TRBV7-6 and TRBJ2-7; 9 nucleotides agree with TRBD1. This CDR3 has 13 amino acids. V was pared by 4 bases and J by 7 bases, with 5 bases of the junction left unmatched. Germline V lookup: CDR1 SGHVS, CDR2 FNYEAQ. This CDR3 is CASSYDRGDEQYF. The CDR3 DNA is TGTGCCAGCAGCTATGACAGGGGGGATGAGCAGTACTTC.

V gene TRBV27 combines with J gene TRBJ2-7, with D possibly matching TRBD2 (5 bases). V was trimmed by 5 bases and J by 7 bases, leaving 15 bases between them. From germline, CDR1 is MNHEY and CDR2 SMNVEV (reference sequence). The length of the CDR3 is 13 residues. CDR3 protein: CASSTSGTGEQYF. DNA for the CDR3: TGTGCCAGCAGTACCAGCGGCACCGGGGAGCAGTACTTC.

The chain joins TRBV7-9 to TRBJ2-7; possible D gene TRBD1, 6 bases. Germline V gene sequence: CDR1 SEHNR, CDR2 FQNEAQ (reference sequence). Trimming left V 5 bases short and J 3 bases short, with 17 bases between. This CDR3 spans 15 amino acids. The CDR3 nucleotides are TGTGCCAGCAGCGACGAAGACAGGCCGAACTACGAGCAGTACTTC. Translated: CASSDEDRPNYEQYF.

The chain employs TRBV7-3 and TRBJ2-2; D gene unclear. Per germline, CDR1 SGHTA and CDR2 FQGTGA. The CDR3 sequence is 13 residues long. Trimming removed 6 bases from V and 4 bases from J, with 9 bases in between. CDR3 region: CASSPGLTGELFF. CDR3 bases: TGTGCCAGCAGTCCCGGGCTCACCGGGGAGCTGTTTTTT.

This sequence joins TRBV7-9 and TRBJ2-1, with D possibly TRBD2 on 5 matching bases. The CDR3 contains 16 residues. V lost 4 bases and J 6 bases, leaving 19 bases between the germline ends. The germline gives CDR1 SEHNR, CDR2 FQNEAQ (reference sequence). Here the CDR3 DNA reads TGTGCCAGCAGCTCCCCCCCTACTAGGCCTGGCAATGAGCAGTTCTTC. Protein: CASSSPPTRPGNEQFF.

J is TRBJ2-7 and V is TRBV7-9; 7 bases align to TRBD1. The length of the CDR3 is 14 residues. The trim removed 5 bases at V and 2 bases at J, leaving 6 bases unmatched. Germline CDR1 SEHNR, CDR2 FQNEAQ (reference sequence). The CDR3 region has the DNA TGTGCCAGCAGCCGGACGGGACAGACCTACGAGCAGTACTTC. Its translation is CASSRTGQTYEQYF.

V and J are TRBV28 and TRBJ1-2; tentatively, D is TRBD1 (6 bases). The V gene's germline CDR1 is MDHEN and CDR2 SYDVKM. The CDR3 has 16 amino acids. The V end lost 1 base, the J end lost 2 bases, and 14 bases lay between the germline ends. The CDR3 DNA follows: TGTGCCAGCAGTTTATCAACGGGGGGCTGGAACTATGGCTACACCTTC. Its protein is CASSLSTGGWNYGYTF.

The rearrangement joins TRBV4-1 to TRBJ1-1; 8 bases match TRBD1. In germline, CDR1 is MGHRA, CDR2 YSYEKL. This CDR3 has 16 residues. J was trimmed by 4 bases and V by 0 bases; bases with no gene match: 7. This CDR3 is CASSQDRAGGGTEAFF. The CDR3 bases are TGCGCCAGCAGCCAAGATCGGGCAGGGGGCGGCACTGAAGCTTTCTTT.

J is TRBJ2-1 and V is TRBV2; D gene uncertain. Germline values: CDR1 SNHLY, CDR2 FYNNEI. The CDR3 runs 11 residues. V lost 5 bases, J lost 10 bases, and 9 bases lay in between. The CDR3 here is CASSPRMEQFF. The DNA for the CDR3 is TGTGCCAGCAGTCCCCGGATGGAGCAGTTCTTC.

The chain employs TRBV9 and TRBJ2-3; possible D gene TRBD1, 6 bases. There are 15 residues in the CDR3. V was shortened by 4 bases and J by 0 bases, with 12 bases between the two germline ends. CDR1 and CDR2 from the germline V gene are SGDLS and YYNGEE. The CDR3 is CASSSQGRSTDTQYF. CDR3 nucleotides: TGTGCCAGCAGCTCACAGGGTAGAAGCACAGATACGCAGTATTTT.

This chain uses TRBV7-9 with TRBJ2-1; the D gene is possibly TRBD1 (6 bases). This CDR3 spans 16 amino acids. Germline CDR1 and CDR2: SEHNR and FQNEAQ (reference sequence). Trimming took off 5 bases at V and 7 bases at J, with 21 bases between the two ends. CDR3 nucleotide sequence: TGTGCCAGCAGCCCCAGCGCAGGGGCGACATGGAATGAGCAGTTCTTC. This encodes CASSPSAGATWNEQFF. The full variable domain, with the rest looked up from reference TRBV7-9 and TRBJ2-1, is DTGVSQNPRHKITKRGQNVTFRCDPISEHNRLYWYRQTLGQGPEFLTYFQNEAQLEKSRLLSDRFSAERPKGSFSTLEIQRTEQGDSAMYLCASSPSAGATWNEQFFGPGTRLTVL.

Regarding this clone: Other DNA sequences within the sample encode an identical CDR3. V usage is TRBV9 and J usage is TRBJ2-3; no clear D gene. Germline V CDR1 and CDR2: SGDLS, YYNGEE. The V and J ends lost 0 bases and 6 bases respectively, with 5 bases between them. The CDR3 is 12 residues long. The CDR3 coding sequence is TGTGCCAGCAGCGTAGATGGGGATACGCAGTATTTT. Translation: CASSVDGDTQYF.